The 30 T cell receptor beta chains below come from one sample, sequenced in a study of blood T cell repertoires in COVID-19. Clones were read by immunoSEQ multiplex PCR, and TCRdb kept only the in-frame ones, dropping some. In the table there are 60,000 or so clones, approximately 80% of which are singletons. Input material: peripheral blood. The source of these receptors is an elderly man with acute or convalescent COVID-19.

This clone showed up just once. This chain uses TRBV18 with TRBJ1-4, with a weak D call TRBD1 (6 bases). CDR3 length equals 14 residues. Trimming removed 1 base from V and 8 bases from J, with 11 bases in between. CDR1 is KGHSH, CDR2 LQKENI, per germline. The chain's CDR3 is CASSPRRQGEKLFF. CDR3 DNA: TGTGCCAGCTCACCACGGCGGCAGGGGGAAAAACTGTTTTTT.

V gene TRBV6-5 combines with J gene TRBJ1-2; a weak D match, TRBD1 (5 bases). This CDR3 spans 14 amino acids. V was trimmed by 6 bases and J by 8 bases, leaving 19 bases between them. From germline, CDR1 is MNHEY and CDR2 SVGAGI. CDR3 in amino acids: CASSSPGGSWGYTF. Written as DNA, the CDR3 is TGTGCCAGCAGCTCCCCTGGGGGGTCCTGGGGCTACACCTTC.

The gene calls are TRBV27 and TRBJ1-5; D uncertain. Per the germline V gene, CDR1 is MNHEY and CDR2 is SMNVEV (reference sequence). V was clipped by 4 bases and J by 0 bases, with 10 bases between them. The CDR3 length is 15 residues. In DNA, the CDR3 is TGTGCCAGCAGTTGGCGGGTAAGTAGCAATCAGCCCCAGCATTTT. Translated, it gives CASSWRVSSNQPQHF.

This chain uses TRBV10-3 with TRBJ2-3; 15 positions match TRBD2. V was pared by 6 bases and J by 6 bases, with 4 bases of the junction left unmatched. Germline CDR1 ENHRY, CDR2 SYGVKD. There are 15 residues in the CDR3. As DNA, the CDR3 is TGTGCCATCAGCGGACTAGCGGGGGGGCCGGATACGCAGTATTTT. Translated: CAISGLAGGPDTQYF.

The rearrangement links TRBV11-3 to TRBJ1-4; D is uncertain. Trimming left V 5 bases short and J 3 bases short, with 10 bases between. The germline V gene has CDR1 SGHNT and CDR2 YENEEA. This CDR3 comprises 14 residues. In DNA, the CDR3 is TGTGCCAGCAGCGAGGCGTCAGCTAATGAAAAACTGTTTTTT. It codes for CASSEASANEKLFF. Full variable domain (missing parts from reference TRBV11-3 and TRBJ1-4): EAGVVQSPRYKIIEKKQPVAFWCNPISGHNTLYWYLQNLGQGPELLIRYENEEAVDDSQLPKDRFSAERLKGVDSTLKIQPAELGDSAVYLCASSEASANEKLFFGSGTQLSVL.

The chain links TRBV6-5 to TRBJ1-2, with 8 bases identical to TRBD1. The germline V gene has CDR1 MNHEY and CDR2 SVGAGI. The V segment lost 6 bases and the J segment 4 bases; nucleotides outside the gene matches: 10. There are 15 residues in the CDR3. This chain's CDR3 is CASSPRQGMGYGYTF. In DNA form, the CDR3 reads TGTGCCAGCAGCCCCAGACAGGGGATGGGCTATGGCTACACCTTC.

The J gene is TRBJ2-2, the V gene TRBV4-1; possible D gene TRBD1, 5 bases. The V end lost 2 bases, the J end lost 5 bases, and 15 bases lay between the germline ends. The germline V gene encodes CDR1 MGHRA and CDR2 YSYEKL. The CDR3 length is 16 residues. CDR3: CASSQLTGLRTGELFF. CDR3 in DNA: TGCGCCAGCAGCCAACTAACAGGCCTTAGGACCGGGGAGCTGTTTTTT.

The rearrangement joins TRBV5-6 to TRBJ2-3, with 8 bases aligning to TRBD2. Germline CDR1 is SGHDT and CDR2 is YYEEEE. V dropped 2 bases and J dropped 2; count of bases not matched to a gene: 4. This CDR3 contains 15 residues. CDR3: CASSLAGAYTDTQYF. The CDR3 nucleotides are TGTGCCAGCAGCTTAGCGGGGGCTTACACAGATACGCAGTATTTT.

This clone was picked up one time. The rearrangement links TRBV12-5 to TRBJ2-1, with D possibly TRBD1 on 5 matching bases. Trimming removed 3 bases at V and 2 bases at J, with 11 bases between. Germline values: CDR1 LGHNT, CDR2 FRNRAP. The CDR3 consists of 15 residues. The CDR3 loop is CASGFRQPAYNEQFF. The CDR3 DNA reads TGTGCTAGTGGTTTCCGACAGCCGGCCTACAATGAGCAGTTCTTC.

The chain is built from TRBV4-1 and TRBJ2-1; 12 bases map to TRBD1. V dropped 3 bases and J dropped 8; count of bases not matched to a gene: 8. Germline V gene sequence: CDR1 MGHRA, CDR2 YSYEKL. The CDR3 is 16 amino acids. The CDR3 loop reads CASSQPGTGGLYEQFF. CDR3 bases: TGCGCCAGCAGCCAGCCCGGGACAGGGGGCCTCTATGAGCAGTTCTTC.

V and J are TRBV20-1 and TRBJ1-4; D remains unclear. The V end lost 3 bases, the J end lost 7 bases, and 12 bases lay between the germline ends. CDR1 is DFQATT and CDR2 is SNEGSKA in the germline V gene (reference sequence). The CDR3 length is 13 residues. CDR3 nucleotide sequence: TGCAGTGCTAGTTCCACAGCTATTGAAAAACTGTTTTTT. It translates to CSASSTAIEKLFF.

The V and J genes are TRBV6-6 and TRBJ1-1; TRBD1 matches at 7 bases. J was trimmed by 2 bases and V by 5 bases; bases with no gene match: 8. The germline V gene encodes CDR1 MNHNY and CDR2 SVGAGI (reference sequence). CDR3 size: 15 residues. CDR3 sequence (DNA): TGTGCCAGCAGTGAGACAGGGATGGCCAACACTGAAGCTTTCTTT. It translates to CASSETGMANTEAFF.

This chain connects TRBV5-8 to TRBJ1-2; D is perhaps TRBD1 (6 bases). This CDR3 has 11 amino acids. V was pared by 3 bases and J by 7 bases, with 7 bases between. Germline loops: CDR1 SGHTS, CDR2 YDEGEE. CDR3 region: CASSYRAGYTF. CDR3 DNA: TGTGCCAGCAGCTACAGGGCTGGCTACACCTTC.

This chain connects TRBV25-1 to TRBJ1-1; no firm D call. CDR1 and CDR2 from the germline V gene are MGHDK and SYGVNS. Trimming pared 4 bases from V and 9 bases from J, leaving 9 bases between. This CDR3 spans 11 amino acids. For the CDR3, the DNA is TGTGCCAGCAGTGGTGGAGTGAAAGCTTTCTTT. It is translated as CASSGGVKAFF.

The V and J genes are TRBV6-5 and TRBJ1-2; TRBD1 aligns across 8 bases. Germline trimming cut 1 base from V and 6 bases from J; bases unmatched to any gene: 7. The CDR3 runs to 15 residues. CDR1 MNHEY and CDR2 SVGAGI come from the germline V gene. The CDR3 DNA sequence: TGTGCCAGCAGTTACTTACGATACAGGGGGGATGGCTACACCTTC. Translation gives CASSYLRYRGDGYTF.

The chain employs TRBV4-1 and TRBJ1-1, with D maybe TRBD1 (5 bases). V was trimmed by 4 bases and J by 2 bases, leaving 14 bases between them. Germline V gene sequence: CDR1 MGHRA, CDR2 YSYEKL. This CDR3 comprises 15 residues. The CDR3 bases are TGCGCCAGCAGCCCAGACCAGGGTCGTAACACTGAAGCTTTCTTT. Amino acids: CASSPDQGRNTEAFF.

V gene TRBV5-1 combines with J gene TRBJ1-2; weak D call: TRBD1 (5 bases). With 0 bases removed from V and 7 bases from J, the gap between germline ends came to 10 bases. The CDR3 has 13 amino acids. Germline V gene sequence: CDR1 SGHRS, CDR2 YFSETQ. The CDR3 protein is CASSLGQGGGYTF. The CDR3 nucleotides are TGCGCCAGCAGCTTGGGGCAGGGAGGTGGCTACACCTTC.

The chain has TRBV3-1 (or the pseudogene TRBV3-2) and TRBJ2-1, with TRBD2 matching over 15 bases. Germline CDR1 and CDR2: LGHDT and YNNKEL (reference sequence). J gave up 9 bases and V 5 bases, and 8 bases lay outside the gene matches. This CDR3 has 16 residues. CDR3 bases: TGTGCCAGCAGCTGGACTAGCGGGGGGGAGGCGGGTGAGCAGTTCTTC. It is translated as CASSWTSGGEAGEQFF.

About this clone: Other DNA sequences within the sample encode an identical CDR3. The rearrangement links TRBV5-1 to TRBJ2-7, with 9 bases that match TRBD1. The junction had 5 bases not matched to a gene; V was cut back by 0 bases and J by 4 bases. CDR1 and CDR2 (germline): SGHRS, YFSETQ. The length of the CDR3 is 15 residues. CDR3 coding DNA: TGCGCCAGCAGCTTGGGGGGACAGGGTGGATACGAGCAGTACTTC. Protein: CASSLGGQGGYEQYF.

This clone was counted between two and nine times. The rearrangement uses TRBV18 and TRBJ1-3; D is possibly TRBD1 (5 bases). CDR3 length equals 18 residues. Per the germline V gene, CDR1 is KGHSH and CDR2 is LQKENI. Deletions cut 3 bases from V and 1 base from J, with 19 bases between. The CDR3: CASSPFPPRTGSGNTIYF. CDR3 DNA: TGTGCCAGCTCACCTTTCCCACCGCGAACAGGTTCTGGAAACACCATATATTTT.

V usage is TRBV6-5 and J usage is TRBJ1-5, with 8 nucleotides matching TRBD1. This CDR3 has 15 amino acids. Germline V gives CDR1 MNHEY, CDR2 SVGAGI. V dropped 6 bases and J dropped 0; count of bases not matched to a gene: 4. CDR3 DNA: TGTGCCAGCAGGGCCGGGACAGGTAGCAATCAGCCCCAGCATTTT. Translation: CASRAGTGSNQPQHF.

CDR3 DNA: TGTGCCAGCAGCTTAAGTAGTCCGCGAGAGACCCAGTACTTC. Protein product: CASSLSSPRETQYF. V and J are TRBV7-2 and TRBJ2-5; D call uncertain. The CDR3 length is 14 residues. From germline, CDR1 is SGHTA and CDR2 FQGNSA. The ends were cut back, 2 bases at V and 4 bases at J, with 11 bases in the middle. Filled out from reference TRBV7-2 and TRBJ2-5, the complete variable domain reads GAGVSQSPSNKVTEKGKDVELRCDPISGHTALYWYRQSLGQGLEFLIYFQGNSAPDKSGLPSDRFSAERTGGSVSTLTIQRTQQEDSAVYLCASSLSSPRETQYFGPGTRLLVL.

CDR3 sequence (DNA): TGTGCCAGCAGTTACGGTTCAGGACAAGAGACCCAGTACTTC. The encoded protein is CASSYGSGQETQYF. The chain employs TRBV6-6 and TRBJ2-5; D unresolved. Per the germline V gene, CDR1 is MNHNY and CDR2 is SVGAGI (reference sequence). Trimming took 2 bases from V and 2 from J, leaving 9 bases between them. The CDR3 is 14 amino acids.

On this clone itself: One end of the junction is discordant with germline, which a read error may explain. The chain links TRBV4-2 to TRBJ2-7; maybe TRBD1 (6 bases). CDR3 size: 13 residues. Germline lookup yields CDR1 LGHNA and CDR2 YNFKEQ. The CDR3 DNA sequence: TGTGCCAGCAGCCAAGAGAGGCCGACAGACAGGCACTTC. Protein sequence: CASSQERPTDRHF.

The chain has TRBV10-2 and TRBJ2-7, with TRBD1 identical over 12 bases. V shed 7 bases, J shed 3 bases, and the junction held 13 bases outside the gene matches. CDR1 is WSHSY, CDR2 SAAADI, per germline. CDR3 length: 17 amino acids. The CDR3 protein is CASIPGQGAPGYYEQYF. The CDR3 DNA reads TGCGCCAGCATACCGGGACAGGGGGCCCCGGGGTACTACGAGCAGTACTTC.

This clone has more than one count but fewer than ten. The chain recombines TRBV23-1 with TRBJ1-1; 10 bases agree with TRBD1. TRBV23-1 is known as an ORF, though its function is uncertain. The V segment lost 3 bases and the J segment 4 bases; nucleotides outside the gene matches: 8. The CDR3 sequence is 16 residues long. The CDR3 sequence is CASSHRRTGGGTEAFF. In DNA form, the CDR3 reads TGCGCCAGCAGTCATCGCCGGACAGGGGGTGGCACTGAAGCTTTCTTT.

The chain has TRBV5-4 and TRBJ2-3; 9 positions agree with TRBD2. The germline gives CDR1 SGHNT, CDR2 YYREEE (reference sequence). With 5 bases clipped from V and 3 bases from J, the junction kept 7 bases outside the gene matches. There are 15 residues in the CDR3. The CDR3 region is CASSAKRGVTDTQYF. The CDR3 region has the DNA TGTGCCAGCAGTGCTAAGCGGGGGGTTACAGATACGCAGTATTTT.

The chain couples TRBV6-5 to TRBJ2-7; weak D call: TRBD1 (5 bases). The CDR3 contains 15 residues. Trimming cost V 6 bases and J 5 bases, with 20 bases left between them. Germline V CDR1 and CDR2: MNHEY, SVGAGI. CDR3 coding DNA: TGTGCCAGCAGCCCAGTACAGGTTAGCCCAAACGAGCAGTACTTC. It specifies CASSPVQVSPNEQYF.

The chain carries TRBV28 and TRBJ2-5, with D perhaps TRBD2 (6 bases). Germline CDR1 MDHEN, CDR2 SYDVKM. V was pared by 2 bases and J by 3 bases, with 13 bases between. The CDR3 has 15 amino acids. The CDR3 DNA is TGTGCCAGCAGTTTACCTCGCCGGGAGAAAGAGACCCAGTACTTC. This gives the protein CASSLPRREKETQYF.

This chain uses TRBV6-5 with TRBJ1-1; D is possibly TRBD1 (6 bases). The germline V gene encodes CDR1 MNHEY and CDR2 SVGAGI. Deletions cut 6 bases from V and 2 bases from J, with 16 bases between. CDR3 length equals 15 residues. In nucleotides, the CDR3 is TGTGCCAGCAGGGGTGGACAGAGGGGCAACACTGAAGCTTTCTTT. Amino acids: CASRGGQRGNTEAFF.